Listed here are 29 T cell receptor beta chains from one sample, sequenced in a study of T cells in Graves' hyperthyroidism and ophthalmopathy (dated by TCRdb to between 2019 and 2020). The library was produced with multiplex PCR. These reads were obtained on an Illumina HiSeq 2000. Amplification of TCR beta CDR3 regions was carried out from RNA transcripts. For the first round of RT-PCR on the TCR CDR3, the HTBI primer set was used together with the Qiagen OneStep RT-PCR kit. TCRdb reran the public reads through fastp at Q25 and MiXCR, keeping productive beta chains. Every entry covers one CDR3 protein and lists the most common genes and DNA from its rows. The sample records hundreds of thousands of distinct CDR3 sequences, 38% of which are singletons. The ten most abundant clones make up 7.5% to 9.5% of the sample. The sample consisted of blood. Receptors originate from a man younger than 30 with Graves' hyperthyroidism.

A word on this clonotype: Possible read error: a much larger clone is one base away. V is TRBV25-1 and J is TRBJ1-4; TRBD1 matches 7 bases. Looked up from germline, CDR1 is MGHDK and CDR2 is SYGVNS. The length of the CDR3 is 14 residues. The CDR3 loop reads CASKSGQYNQKLFF. The CDR3 DNA is TGTGCCAGCAAGTCGGGACAGTATAATCAAAAACTGTTTTTT.

The rearrangement joins TRBV7-9 to TRBJ1-1; a possible D gene is TRBD1 (5 bases). V lost 5 bases and J 7 bases, leaving 11 bases between the germline ends. This CDR3 spans 12 amino acids. In germline, CDR1 is SEHNR, CDR2 FQNEAQ (reference sequence). The chain's CDR3 is CASSRQRGEAFF. CDR3 nucleotide sequence: TGTGCCAGCAGCAGACAGCGGGGTGAAGCTTTCTTT.

This clonotype was detected only a few times. This chain uses TRBV19 with TRBJ2-7, with D tentatively TRBD1 (6 bases). V lost 1 base, J lost 4 bases, and 11 bases lay in between. CDR1 and CDR2 (germline): LNHDA, SQIVND (reference sequence). The CDR3 covers 14 residues. CDR3 nucleotide sequence: TGTGCCAGTAGTATAGCTCTGGACAGTTACGAGCAGTACTTC. Translating it yields CASSIALDSYEQYF.

The V call is TRBV7-9, the J call TRBJ1-1; 9 bases align to TRBD1. The ends lost 9 bases at V and 0 bases at J; junction bases unmatched: 8. The V gene's germline CDR1 is SEHNR and CDR2 FQNEAQ (reference sequence). The CDR3 length is 15 residues. CDR3 amino acids: CASTTTGGLNTEAFF. In DNA, the CDR3 is TGTGCCAGTACCACCACAGGGGGCCTGAACACTGAAGCTTTCTTT.

Comment on this clonotype: Because the CDR3's place on the DNA is in doubt, the DNA is left out and the CDR3 is given as listed by TCRdb. V is TRBV20-1 and J is TRBJ2-2; TRBD1 is the table's D call and was not checked against the DNA. From germline, CDR1 is DFQATT and CDR2 SNEGSKA (reference sequence). The CDR3 numbers 13 amino acids, ends counted. CDR3 loop: CSARIPLTGSCFF.

This clonotype was recorded at least ten times. The chain uses TRBV2 and TRBJ2-5, with a tentative D call TRBD1 (5 bases). This CDR3 comprises 14 residues. Germline V gene lookup returns CDR1 SNHLY and CDR2 FYNNEI. Trimming shortened V by 4 bases and J by 1 base, and 10 bases separated the two germline ends. The CDR3 DNA sequence: TGTGCCAGCAGTGTGGGGCTGACCCAAGAGACCCAGTACTTC. Translating gives CASSVGLTQETQYF.

This clonotype has at least ten counts. The V call is TRBV29-1, the J call TRBJ1-1; 8 positions agree with TRBD1. V gave up 4 bases and J gave up 11 bases; unmatched junction bases: 6. The CDR3 contains 11 residues. Germline assignment: CDR1 SQVTM and CDR2 ANQGSEA. The CDR3 is CSVAPGQGAFF. CDR3 sequence (DNA): TGCAGCGTTGCCCCCGGACAGGGTGCTTTCTTT.

The chain combines TRBV19 with TRBJ2-5, with 9 bases lining up with TRBD1. CDR1 and CDR2 from the germline V gene are LNHDA and SQIVND (reference sequence). CDR3 size: 14 residues. V shed 5 bases and J 5 bases; nucleotides not matched to a gene: 6. This CDR3 is CASSVQGARETQYF. CDR3 coding DNA: TGTGCCAGTAGTGTACAGGGGGCTCGGGAGACCCAGTACTTC.

V is TRBV11-3 and J is TRBJ1-1; D remains ambiguous. This CDR3 region has 16 residues. V dropped 3 bases and J dropped 2 bases, with 16 bases sitting between them. The germline gives CDR1 SGHNT, CDR2 YENEEA. In DNA form, the CDR3 reads TGTGCCAGCAGCTTCTACCTGATGGCAGTTAACACTGAAGCTTTCTTT. Its protein product is CASSFYLMAVNTEAFF.

V and J are TRBV9 and TRBJ2-5; 8 nucleotides agree with TRBD1. J gave up 7 bases and V 5 bases, and 4 bases lay outside the gene matches. Germline assignment: CDR1 SGDLS and CDR2 YYNGEE. This CDR3 has 12 amino acids. The CDR3 coding sequence is TGTGCCAGCAGTTACGGACAGGGGACCCAGTACTTC. It is translated as CASSYGQGTQYF.

J is TRBJ2-7 and V is TRBV9, with 9 bases identical to TRBD1. J was trimmed by 5 bases and V by 3 bases; bases with no gene match: 6. Germline loops: CDR1 SGDLS, CDR2 YYNGEE. The CDR3 runs 14 residues. This chain's CDR3 is CASSGDRAGDEQYF. CDR3 in DNA: TGTGCCAGCAGCGGGGACAGGGCAGGGGACGAGCAGTACTTC.

This clonotype was counted only a few times. The chain links TRBV7-8 to TRBJ1-5; the D gene is possibly TRBD1 (6 bases). The CDR3 is 15 residues long. Looked up from germline, CDR1 is SGHVS and CDR2 is FQNEAQ. Trimming cost V 8 bases and J 0 bases, with 14 bases left between them. The CDR3 DNA sequence: TGTGCCAGCGGAAAACAGGGATATAGCAATCAGCCCCAGCATTTT. Amino acid sequence: CASGKQGYSNQPQHF.

The rearrangement uses TRBV5-1 and TRBJ2-7, with 8 bases that match TRBD1. The CDR3 covers 15 residues. The germline V gene encodes CDR1 SGHRS and CDR2 YFSETQ. V lost 6 bases, J lost 7 bases, and 15 bases stayed unmatched. CDR3 loop: CASTPRTGSTGEQYF. For the CDR3, the DNA is TGCGCCAGCACTCCGAGGACAGGGAGCACCGGGGAGCAGTACTTC.

This clonotype has a handful of counts. The CDR3: CASTERGGAANSPLHF. The CDR3 DNA sequence: TGTGCCAGCACCGAACGGGGGGGGGCGGCTAATTCACCCCTCCACTTT. The genes are TRBV7-9 and TRBJ1-6; D is possibly TRBD1 (6 bases). The ends were cut back, 7 bases at V and 6 bases at J, with 19 bases in the middle. CDR3 length equals 16 residues. Germline-derived CDR1 and CDR2 are SEHNR and FQNEAQ (reference sequence).

The chain uses TRBV9 and TRBJ1-1; the D gene is possibly TRBD1 (5 bases). The V gene lost 3 bases and the J gene lost 1 base, with 16 bases spanning the gap. CDR3 size: 16 residues. Germline V gives CDR1 SGDLS, CDR2 YYNGEE. CDR3 bases: TGTGCCAGCAGCGCATACAGTAGGGGCTGGAACACTGAAGCTTTCTTT. Protein sequence: CASSAYSRGWNTEAFF.

The chain links TRBV2 to TRBJ2-5, with 7 bases matching TRBD1. Germline-derived CDR1 and CDR2 are SNHLY and FYNNEI. V shed 5 bases, J shed 13 bases, and the junction held 13 bases outside the gene matches. The CDR3 length is 13 residues. The CDR3 loop reads CASSYGRGDRSYF. CDR3 in DNA: TGTGCCAGCAGTTACGGGCGTGGGGACAGATCGTACTTC.

This clonotype has a count of ten or more. The chain joins TRBV2 to TRBJ1-2; D unclear. The V and J ends lost 3 bases and 6 bases respectively, with 11 bases between them. Germline CDR1 is SNHLY and CDR2 is FYNNEI. The CDR3 totals 13 residues. The CDR3 DNA reads as TGTGCCAGCAGTGAGATTTTTGAGAATGGCTACACCTTC. Protein sequence: CASSEIFENGYTF. The variable domain in full, completed from reference TRBV2 and TRBJ1-2, reads EPEVTQTPSHQVTQMGQEVILRCVPISNHLYFYWYRQILGQKVEFLVSFYNNEISEKSEIFDDQFSVERPDGSNFTLKIRSTKLEDSAMYFCASSEIFENGYTFGSGTRLTVV.

This sequence joins TRBV4-1 and TRBJ1-4, with D possibly TRBD1 on 6 matching bases. Deletions cut 3 bases from V and 6 bases from J, with 11 bases between. Germline assignment: CDR1 MGHRA and CDR2 YSYEKL. CDR3 length: 14 amino acids. Here the CDR3 reads CASSQDRLYEKLFF. The CDR3 DNA sequence: TGCGCCAGCAGCCAGGACAGATTATATGAAAAACTGTTTTTT.

This clonotype was found a few times. This rearrangement joins TRBV12-3 or TRBV12-4 to TRBJ1-1; the D is unclear. CDR3 length: 13 residues. V lost 1 base, J lost 4 bases, and 7 bases lay in between. CDR3 bases: TGTGCCAGCAGTTTAGTTGGATTCACTGAAGCTTTCTTT. Encoded protein: CASSLVGFTEAFF.

The table lists this clonotype with many counts. The chain is built from TRBV19 and TRBJ1-5, with 8 bases aligning to TRBD1. This CDR3 has 15 amino acids. Germline trimming cut 9 bases from V and 1 base from J; bases unmatched to any gene: 8. Germline V gene lookup returns CDR1 LNHDA and CDR2 SQIVND (reference sequence). CDR3 bases: TGTGCCAGACCGACAGGGGCGACGAGCAATCAGCCCCAGCATTTT. Protein: CARPTGATSNQPQHF.

In this sample, this clonotype turned up a few times. The CDR3: CASNEQGTTNEKLFF. Written as DNA, the CDR3 is TGTGCCAGCAACGAACAGGGTACAACTAATGAAAAACTGTTTTTT. The V and J genes are TRBV9 and TRBJ1-4; D is perhaps TRBD1 (6 bases). The V end was cut by 6 bases, the J end by 0 bases, with 12 bases between. Per germline, CDR1 SGDLS and CDR2 YYNGEE. The CDR3 consists of 15 residues. The full variable domain, rest sourced from reference TRBV9 and TRBJ1-4, is DSGVTQTPKHLITATGQRVTLRCSPRSGDLSVYWYQQSLDQGLQFLIQYYNGEERAKGNILERFSAQQFPDLHSELNLSSLELGDSALYFCASNEQGTTNEKLFFGSGTQLSVL.

The rearrangement uses TRBV7-9 and TRBJ2-7, with D possibly matching TRBD1 (7 bases). Trimming stripped 11 bases from V and 0 bases from J, with 11 bases between. Germline lookup yields CDR1 SEHNR and CDR2 FQNEAQ (reference sequence). The length of the CDR3 is 12 residues. Here the CDR3 reads CAGGGSSYEQYF. The CDR3 DNA is TGTGCCGGAGGGGGCAGCTCCTACGAGCAGTACTTC.

This clonotype came up a few times. This CDR3 reads CASSSPIAGKDEQYF. CDR3 DNA sequence: TGTGCCAGCAGCTCACCCATAGCGGGAAAGGACGAGCAGTACTTC. The rearrangement joins TRBV5-4 to TRBJ2-7; 8 nucleotides line up with TRBD2. This CDR3 comprises 15 residues. Germline assignment: CDR1 SGHNT and CDR2 YYREEE (reference sequence). The J segment lost 5 bases and the V segment lost 3 bases, leaving 10 bases of the junction unmatched.

In its sample, this clonotype was seen many times. The chain uses TRBV29-1 and TRBJ2-2; TRBD2 is a possible D gene (5 bases). V was clipped by 6 bases and J by 1 base, with 12 bases between them. The CDR3 contains 14 residues. Germline-derived CDR1 and CDR2 are SQVTM and ANQGSEA. The CDR3 nucleotides read TGCAGCGTGCAGCGGAGCCTGAACACCGGGGAGCTGTTTTTT. Translated, it gives CSVQRSLNTGELFF.

This clonotype has a count of ten or more. The V and J genes are TRBV19 and TRBJ1-1; possibly TRBD1 for D (5 bases). Germline V gives CDR1 LNHDA, CDR2 SQIVND (reference sequence). CDR3 length: 12 amino acids. The ends were cut back, 5 bases at V and 7 bases at J, with 11 bases in the middle. As DNA, the CDR3 is TGTGCCAGTAGTGACCGACAGATTGAAGCTTTCTTT. This translates into CASSDRQIEAFF.

This clonotype was detected many times. The J gene is TRBJ1-2, the V gene TRBV10-2; 10 bases are a match to TRBD1. There are 17 residues in the CDR3. Germline CDR1 is WSHSY and CDR2 is SAAADI. J was trimmed by 8 bases and V by 0 bases; bases with no gene match: 12. The CDR3 nucleotides are TGCGCCAGCAGTGAGTCCATTCCGGGACAGGGGATGGAGGGCTACACCTTC. It specifies CASSESIPGQGMEGYTF.

This clonotype was observed at least ten times. The chain uses TRBV7-8 and TRBJ2-7, with D tentatively TRBD1 or TRBD2 (6 bases each). Germline values: CDR1 SGHVS, CDR2 FQNEAQ. The V and J ends lost 5 bases and 6 bases respectively, with 11 bases between them. The CDR3 has 12 residues. CDR3 region: CASSKGGTEQYF. CDR3 in DNA: TGTGCCAGCAGCAAAGGGGGGACCGAGCAGTACTTC.

This clonotype appeared a few times. At one of its ends the junction is not consistent with the germline gene, which may arise from a read error. V usage is TRBV15 and J usage is TRBJ1-5, with D perhaps matching TRBD1 (5 bases). This CDR3 comprises 14 residues. Looked up from germline, CDR1 is LNHNV and CDR2 is YYDKDF (reference sequence). CDR3 sequence: CASSIYEGDQPQHF. CDR3 nucleotides: TGTGCCAGCAGCATTTACGAAGGGGATCAGCCCCAGCATTTT.

This clonotype has ten or more counts. The V and J genes are TRBV10-3 and TRBJ2-7; 11 bases fit TRBD1. Germline trimming cut 9 bases from V and 5 bases from J; bases unmatched to any gene: 9. Germline CDR1 ENHRY, CDR2 SYGVKD. The CDR3 is 14 amino acids. CDR3 nucleotides: TGTGCCATTCACTCCGGGACAGGGGGAAACGAGCAGTACTTC. It specifies CAIHSGTGGNEQYF.